This T cell receptor (beta chain) was sequenced during a study of regulatory and conventional T cells in RAG deficiency. General study findings and limits: Omenn patients showed >90% Treg-Tconv overlap and shorter CDR3 lengths.

Method: immunoSEQ multiplex PCR; TCRdb's copy keeps in-frame clones and lacks some. The sample contains 20,000 to 25,000 clones, 85% to 95% of which appear only once. Germline CDR1 is MNHEY and CDR2 is SVGAGI. CDR3 length: 16 amino acids. V was clipped by 0 bases and J by 5 bases; unmatched bases: 4. Turning to this clone: Its antigen is unidentified.

The sorted conventional CD4+ T cells were CD25-low and CD127-high, with genomic DNA sequenced. These data were likewise used in another study, on regulatory T cells. As reported in that work: The primer mix had 52 TRBV and 13 TRBJ primers.

Sequencing was done on a sample of CD4+ T cells sorted from blood. The rearrangement uses TRBV6-5 and TRBJ2-1, with 10 bases aligning to TRBD2. The clonotype originates from a human donor in good health. In DNA, the CDR3 is TGTGCCAGCAGTTACTCGCGACTAGCGGGCCACAATGAGCAGTTCTTC. Encoded protein: CASSYSRLAGHNEQFF.